This T cell receptor beta chain is from a study of shared clonotypes between healthy human individuals. Trimming took 4 bases from V and 3 from J, leaving 10 bases between them. Germline V gene lookup returns CDR1 MNHEY and CDR2 SVGAGI. There are 13 residues in the CDR3. Repertoires were generated with immunoSEQ multiplex PCR, while TCRdb's copy carries only in-frame clones and drops some. Of approximately 340,000 clones listed, 74% are singletons. The chain couples TRBV6-5 to TRBJ2-7; tentative D call: TRBD2 (6 bases). This TCR came from a man aged 25 to 45 in good health. Sequencing was carried out using memory CD4+ T cells sorted from blood. Subset in this sample: CD45RA-negative fraction. This chain's CDR3 is CASSSAGLYEQYF. Here the CDR3 DNA reads TGTGCCAGCAGTTCGGCGGGGCTCTACGAGCAGTACTTC.